The sequence of this T cell receptor (beta chain) was determined in a study of T-cell memory formation after mild COVID-19. Study context: The two donors had largely donor-specific TCR clusters. General study findings and limits: Contracting clones from day 15 to 85 showed balanced CD4/CD8; later expanders favored CD4+. The finding that pre-infection memory included some responding clones suggested that cross-reactive memory joined.

5'RACE with constant-segment primers yielded barcoded, UMI-tagged TCR alpha and TCR beta cDNA libraries. MiXCR, run by TCRdb on the 5' RACE reads, gives a single entry per CDR3 protein. The sample lists approximately 300,000 distinct CDR3 sequences, 15% to 20% occurring once. A remark on this clonotype: The antigen is not known.

This CDR3 is 16 amino acids long. The germline V gene encodes CDR1 LGHNA and CDR2 YSLEER. V lost 2 bases and J lost 0, with 13 bases in between. This chain uses TRBV4-3 with TRBJ1-2, with TRBD1 as a possible D gene (6 bases). Sequenced material: PBMCs or a T cell subset sorted from them (not recorded which). The clonotype was recovered from a young man who had mild COVID-19 (a few samples of this study predate the infection). Cell type and time point are not known. In nucleotides, the CDR3 is TGCGCCAGCAGCCAACTCCCAGGGGCGCCTAACTATGGCTACACCTTC. Residues: CASSQLPGAPNYGYTF.